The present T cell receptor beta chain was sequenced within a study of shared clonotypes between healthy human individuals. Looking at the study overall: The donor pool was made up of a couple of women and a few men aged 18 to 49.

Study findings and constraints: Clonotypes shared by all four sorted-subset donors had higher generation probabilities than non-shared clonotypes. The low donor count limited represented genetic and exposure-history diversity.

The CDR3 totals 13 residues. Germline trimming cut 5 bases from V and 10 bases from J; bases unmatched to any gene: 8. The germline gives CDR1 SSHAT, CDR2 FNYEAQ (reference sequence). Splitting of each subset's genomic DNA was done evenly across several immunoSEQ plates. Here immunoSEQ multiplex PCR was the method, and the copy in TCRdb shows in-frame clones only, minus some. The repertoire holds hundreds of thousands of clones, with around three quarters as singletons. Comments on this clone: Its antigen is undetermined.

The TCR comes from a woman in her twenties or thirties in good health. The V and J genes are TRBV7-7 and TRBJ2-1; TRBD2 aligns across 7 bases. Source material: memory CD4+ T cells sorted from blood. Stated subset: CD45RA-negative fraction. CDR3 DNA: TGTGCCAGCAGCGCCCGGTCGGGAGGCGAGCAGTTCTTC. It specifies CASSARSGGEQFF. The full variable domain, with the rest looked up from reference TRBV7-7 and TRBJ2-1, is GAGVSQSPRYKVTKRGQDVTLRCDPISSHATLYWYQQALGQGPEFLTYFNYEAQPDKSGLPSDRFSAERPEGSISTLTIQRTEQRDSAMYRCASSARSGGEQFFGPGTRLTVL.